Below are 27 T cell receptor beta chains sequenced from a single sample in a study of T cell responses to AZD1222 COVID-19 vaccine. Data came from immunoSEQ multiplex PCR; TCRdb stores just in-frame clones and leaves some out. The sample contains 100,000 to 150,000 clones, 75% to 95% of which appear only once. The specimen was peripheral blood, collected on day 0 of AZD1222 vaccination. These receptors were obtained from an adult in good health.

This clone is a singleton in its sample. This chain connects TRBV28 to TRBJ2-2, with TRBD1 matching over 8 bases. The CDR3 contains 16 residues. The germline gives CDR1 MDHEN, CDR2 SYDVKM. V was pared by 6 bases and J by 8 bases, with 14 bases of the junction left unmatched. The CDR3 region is CASRTAPRGRGGELFF. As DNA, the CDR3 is TGTGCCAGCAGAACAGCCCCCAGGGGGCGCGGAGGGGAGCTGTTTTTT.

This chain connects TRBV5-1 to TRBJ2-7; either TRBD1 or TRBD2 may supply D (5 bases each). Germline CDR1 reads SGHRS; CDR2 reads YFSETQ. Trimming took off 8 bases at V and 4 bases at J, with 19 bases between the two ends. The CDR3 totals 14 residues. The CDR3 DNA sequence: TGCGCCAGTACCAACCGACTTGAGGGGTACGAGCAGTACTTC. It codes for CASTNRLEGYEQYF. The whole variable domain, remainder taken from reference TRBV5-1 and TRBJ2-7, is KAGVTQTPRYLIKTRGQQVTLSCSPISGHRSVSWYQQTPGQGLQFLFEYFSETQRNKGNFPGRFSGRQFSNSRSEMNVSTLELGDSALYLCASTNRLEGYEQYFGPGTRLTVT.

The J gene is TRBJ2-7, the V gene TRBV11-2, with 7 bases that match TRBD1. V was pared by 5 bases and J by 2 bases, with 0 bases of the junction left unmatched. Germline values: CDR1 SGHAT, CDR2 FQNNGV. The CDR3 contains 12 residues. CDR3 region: CASSQGAYEQYF. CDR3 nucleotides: TGTGCCAGCAGCCAGGGGGCCTACGAGCAGTACTTC.

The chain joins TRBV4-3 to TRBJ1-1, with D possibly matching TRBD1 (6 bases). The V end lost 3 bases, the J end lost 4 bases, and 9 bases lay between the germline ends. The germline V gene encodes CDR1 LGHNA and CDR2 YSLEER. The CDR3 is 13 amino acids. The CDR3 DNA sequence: TGCGCCAGCAGCCAGGCAGGGGCCACTGAAGCTTTCTTT. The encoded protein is CASSQAGATEAFF.

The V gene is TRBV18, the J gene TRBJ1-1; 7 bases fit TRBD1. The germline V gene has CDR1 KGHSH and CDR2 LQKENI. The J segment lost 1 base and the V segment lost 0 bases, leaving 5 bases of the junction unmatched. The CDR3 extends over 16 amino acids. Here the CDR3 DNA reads TGTGCCAGCTCACCACCAGGGGGCCGGGGGAACACTGAAGCTTTCTTT. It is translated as CASSPPGGRGNTEAFF.

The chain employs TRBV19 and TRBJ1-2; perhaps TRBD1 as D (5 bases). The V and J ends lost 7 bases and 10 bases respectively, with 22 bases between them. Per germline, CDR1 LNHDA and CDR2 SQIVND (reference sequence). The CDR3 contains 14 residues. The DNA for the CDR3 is TGTGCCAGTATTCGTAAAGGAGGGGAAATCGACTACACCTTC. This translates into CASIRKGGEIDYTF.

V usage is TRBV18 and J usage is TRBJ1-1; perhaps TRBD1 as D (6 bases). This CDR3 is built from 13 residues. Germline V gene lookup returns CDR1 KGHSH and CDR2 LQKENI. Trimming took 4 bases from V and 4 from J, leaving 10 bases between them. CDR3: CASSQDRSTEAFF. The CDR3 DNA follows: TGTGCCAGCTCACAAGACAGGTCCACTGAAGCTTTCTTT.

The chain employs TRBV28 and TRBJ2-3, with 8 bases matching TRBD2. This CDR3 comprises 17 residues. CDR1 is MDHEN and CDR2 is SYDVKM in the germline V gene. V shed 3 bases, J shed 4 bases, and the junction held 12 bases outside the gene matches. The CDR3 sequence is CASSFWPLAGNSDTQYF. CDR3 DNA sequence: TGTGCCAGCAGTTTTTGGCCGTTAGCGGGGAACTCAGATACGCAGTATTTT.

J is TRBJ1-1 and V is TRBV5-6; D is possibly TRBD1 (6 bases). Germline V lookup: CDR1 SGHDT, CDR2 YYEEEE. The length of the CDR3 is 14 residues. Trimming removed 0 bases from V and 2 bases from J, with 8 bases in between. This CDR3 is CASSLGRGNTEAFF. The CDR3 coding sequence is TGTGCCAGCAGCTTGGGCAGGGGAAACACTGAAGCTTTCTTT. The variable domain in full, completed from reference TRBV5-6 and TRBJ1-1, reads DAGVTQSPTHLIKTRGQQVTLRCSPKSGHDTVSWYQQALGQGPQFIFQYYEEEERQRGNFPDRFSGHQFPNYSSELNVNALLLGDSALYLCASSLGRGNTEAFFGQGTRLTVV.

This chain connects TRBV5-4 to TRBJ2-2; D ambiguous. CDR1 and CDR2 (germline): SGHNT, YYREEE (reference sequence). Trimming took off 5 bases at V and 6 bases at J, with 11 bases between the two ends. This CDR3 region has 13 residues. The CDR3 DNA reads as TGTGCCAGCAGTCAAGCCGGCCCCGGGGAGCTGTTTTTT. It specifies CASSQAGPGELFF.

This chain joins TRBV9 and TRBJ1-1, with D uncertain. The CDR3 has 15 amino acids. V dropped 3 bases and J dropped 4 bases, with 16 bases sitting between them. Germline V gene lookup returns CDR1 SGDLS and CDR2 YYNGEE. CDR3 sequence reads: CASSEEWGGSTEAFF. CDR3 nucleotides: TGTGCCAGCAGCGAGGAATGGGGTGGTAGCACTGAAGCTTTCTTT.

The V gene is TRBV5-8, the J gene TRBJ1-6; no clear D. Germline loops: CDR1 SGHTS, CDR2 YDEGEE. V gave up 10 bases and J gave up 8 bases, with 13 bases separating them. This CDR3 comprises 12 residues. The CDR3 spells CAPTRQHSPLHF. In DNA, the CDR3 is TGTGCCCCTACTCGGCAGCATTCACCCCTCCACTTT.

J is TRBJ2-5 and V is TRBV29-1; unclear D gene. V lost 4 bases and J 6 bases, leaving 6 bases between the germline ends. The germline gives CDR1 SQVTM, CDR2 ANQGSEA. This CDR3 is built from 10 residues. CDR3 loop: CSVVSQTQYF. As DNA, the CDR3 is TGCAGCGTTGTTTCGCAGACCCAGTACTTC.

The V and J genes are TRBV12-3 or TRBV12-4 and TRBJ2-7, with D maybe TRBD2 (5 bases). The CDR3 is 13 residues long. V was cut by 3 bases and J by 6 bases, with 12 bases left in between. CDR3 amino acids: CASSLEVRSEQYF. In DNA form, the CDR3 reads TGTGCCAGCAGTTTGGAGGTCAGGAGCGAGCAGTACTTC.

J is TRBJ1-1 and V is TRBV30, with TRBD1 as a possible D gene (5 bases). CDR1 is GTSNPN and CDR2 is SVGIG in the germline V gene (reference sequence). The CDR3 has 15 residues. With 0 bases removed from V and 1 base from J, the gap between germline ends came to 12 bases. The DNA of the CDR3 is TGTGCCTGGAGTGTTTGGGGGGTAAGGAACACTGAAGCTTTCTTT. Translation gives CAWSVWGVRNTEAFF.

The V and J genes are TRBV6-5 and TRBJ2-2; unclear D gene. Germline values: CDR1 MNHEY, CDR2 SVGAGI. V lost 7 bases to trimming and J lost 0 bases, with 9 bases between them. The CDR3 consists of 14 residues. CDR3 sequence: CASKENANTGELFF. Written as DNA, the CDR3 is TGTGCCAGCAAGGAAAACGCGAACACCGGGGAGCTGTTTTTT.

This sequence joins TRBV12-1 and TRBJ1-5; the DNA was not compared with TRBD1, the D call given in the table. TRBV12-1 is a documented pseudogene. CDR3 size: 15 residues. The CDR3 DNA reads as TGTGCCAGCAGCCGCCAGGGGACTAGCAATCAGCCCCAGCATTTT. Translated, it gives CASSRQGTSNQPQHF.

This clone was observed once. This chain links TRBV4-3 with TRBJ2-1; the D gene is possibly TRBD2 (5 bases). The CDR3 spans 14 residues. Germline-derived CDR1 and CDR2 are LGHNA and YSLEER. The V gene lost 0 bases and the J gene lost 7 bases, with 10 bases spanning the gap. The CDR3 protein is CASSQDPTGNEQFF. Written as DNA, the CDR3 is TGCGCCAGCAGCCAAGATCCCACGGGGAATGAGCAGTTCTTC.

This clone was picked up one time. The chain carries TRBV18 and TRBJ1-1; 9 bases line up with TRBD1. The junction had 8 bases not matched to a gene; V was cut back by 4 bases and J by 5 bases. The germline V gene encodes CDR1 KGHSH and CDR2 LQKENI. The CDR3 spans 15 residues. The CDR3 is CASSQDGTGKTEAFF. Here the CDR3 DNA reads TGTGCCAGCTCACAAGACGGGACAGGGAAAACTGAAGCTTTCTTT.

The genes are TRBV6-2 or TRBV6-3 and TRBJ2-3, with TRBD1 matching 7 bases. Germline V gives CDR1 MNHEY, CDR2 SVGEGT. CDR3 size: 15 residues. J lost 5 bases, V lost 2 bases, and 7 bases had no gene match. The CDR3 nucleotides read TGTGCCAGCAGTTACCCAGACAGGGCGCGAGATACGCAGTATTTT. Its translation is CASSYPDRARDTQYF.

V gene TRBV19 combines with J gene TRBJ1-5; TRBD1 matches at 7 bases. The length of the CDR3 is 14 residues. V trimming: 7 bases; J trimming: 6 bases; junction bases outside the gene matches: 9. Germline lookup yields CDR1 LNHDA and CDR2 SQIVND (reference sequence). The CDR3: CASTPTGSGQPQHF. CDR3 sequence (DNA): TGTGCCAGTACCCCGACAGGGTCCGGTCAGCCCCAGCATTTT.

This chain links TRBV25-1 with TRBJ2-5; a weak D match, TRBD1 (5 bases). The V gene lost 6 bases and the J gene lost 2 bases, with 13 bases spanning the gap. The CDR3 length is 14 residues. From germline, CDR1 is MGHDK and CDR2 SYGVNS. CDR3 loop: CASSSRATQETQYF. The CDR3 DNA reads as TGTGCCAGCAGCAGCAGGGCTACACAAGAGACCCAGTACTTC.

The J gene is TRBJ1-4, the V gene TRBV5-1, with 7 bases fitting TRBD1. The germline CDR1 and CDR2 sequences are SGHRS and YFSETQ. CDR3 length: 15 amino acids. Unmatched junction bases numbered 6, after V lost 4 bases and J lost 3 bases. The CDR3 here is CASSLRGLSNEKLFF. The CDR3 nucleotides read TGCGCCAGCAGCCTAAGGGGGCTATCTAATGAAAAACTGTTTTTT. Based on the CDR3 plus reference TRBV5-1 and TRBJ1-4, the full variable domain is KAGVTQTPRYLIKTRGQQVTLSCSPISGHRSVSWYQQTPGQGLQFLFEYFSETQRNKGNFPGRFSGRQFSNSRSEMNVSTLELGDSALYLCASSLRGLSNEKLFFGSGTQLSVL.

The CDR3 bases are TGTGCCAGCAGTGGGGGTCGTTCCTACAATGAGCAGTTCTTC. Protein product: CASSGGRSYNEQFF. The chain is built from TRBV6-2 or TRBV6-3 and TRBJ2-1; D is possibly TRBD1 or TRBD2 (5 bases each). V lost 5 bases, J lost 1 base, and 9 bases lay in between. The CDR3 is 14 residues long. The germline gives CDR1 MNHEY, CDR2 SVGEGT.

This CDR3 reads CASSPTSGQGRQPQHF. Written as DNA, the CDR3 is TGTGCCAGCAGTCCAACATCTGGACAGGGGAGACAGCCCCAGCATTTT. This chain joins TRBV28 and TRBJ1-5; 9 nucleotides match TRBD1. The germline V gene encodes CDR1 MDHEN and CDR2 SYDVKM. The CDR3 runs to 16 residues. Germline trimming cut 5 bases from V and 7 bases from J; bases unmatched to any gene: 12.

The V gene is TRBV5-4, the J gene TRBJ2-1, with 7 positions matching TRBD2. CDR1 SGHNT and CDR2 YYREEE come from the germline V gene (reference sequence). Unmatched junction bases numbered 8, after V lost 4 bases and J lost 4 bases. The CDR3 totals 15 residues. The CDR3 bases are TGTGCCAGCAGCCGTGTGGGGGGGGGTTACAATGAGCAGTTCTTC. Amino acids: CASSRVGGGYNEQFF. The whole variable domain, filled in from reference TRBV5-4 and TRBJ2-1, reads ETGVTQSPTHLIKTRGQQVTLRCSSQSGHNTVSWYQQALGQGPQFIFQYYREEENGRGNFPPRFSGLQFPNYSSELNVNALELDDSALYLCASSRVGGGYNEQFFGPGTRLTVL.

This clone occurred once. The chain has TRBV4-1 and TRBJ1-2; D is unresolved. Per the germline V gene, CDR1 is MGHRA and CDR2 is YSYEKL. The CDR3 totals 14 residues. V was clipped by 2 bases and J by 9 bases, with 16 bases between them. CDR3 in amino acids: CASSQSRAPESYTF. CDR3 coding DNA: TGCGCCAGCAGCCAATCCCGGGCTCCGGAAAGCTACACCTTC.